These 32 T cell receptor beta chains originate from one sample sequenced in a study of CD8 T cells in Susac syndrome. Reverse transcription of about 0.5 to 1 ug RNA used random hexamers. Each CDR3 protein gets one entry after TCRdb re-called the immunoSEQ multiplex PCR reads with MiXCR. Of approximately 130,000 distinct CDR3 sequences in the sample, around nine tenths were seen once. The specimen sequenced was CD8+ T cells from PBMCs. The receptors here all came from a human donor with multiple sclerosis.

V and J are TRBV29-1 and TRBJ2-2, with 7 bases aligning to TRBD2. The ends lost 6 bases at V and 7 bases at J; junction bases unmatched: 11. Per the germline V gene, CDR1 is SQVTM and CDR2 is ANQGSEA. The length of the CDR3 is 14 residues. The CDR3 is CSVPIGTTNGELFF. CDR3 coding DNA: TGCAGCGTGCCAATCGGGACTACTAACGGGGAGCTGTTTTTT.

The rearrangement links TRBV28 to TRBJ2-3; the D is unclear. Germline-derived CDR1 and CDR2 are MDHEN and SYDVKM. V was clipped by 6 bases and J by 4 bases, with 14 bases between them. CDR3 size: 14 residues. The CDR3 DNA sequence: TGTGCCAGCAGGGGCCCCTCCGCCGCAGATACGCAGTATTTT. Translation gives CASRGPSAADTQYF.

This clonotype was recorded once. This chain connects TRBV19 to TRBJ1-1, with D possibly matching TRBD1 (5 bases). Germline CDR1 is LNHDA and CDR2 is SQIVND (reference sequence). The V gene lost 4 bases and the J gene lost 3 bases, with 15 bases spanning the gap. The CDR3 contains 15 residues. The DNA of the CDR3 is TGTGCCAGTAGTAAGGGGCCAGGCGGGTACACTGAAGCTTTCTTT. Translated, it gives CASSKGPGGYTEAFF.

The V and J genes are TRBV24-1 and TRBJ2-2; 7 bases line up with TRBD2. CDR3 length: 11 residues. The germline gives CDR1 KGHDR, CDR2 SFDVKD. After removal of 9 bases from V and 7 bases from J, the junction contained 1 base not matched to a gene. The CDR3 bases are TGTGCCACCGCGGGGGACGGGGAGCTGTTTTTT. This codes for CATAGDGELFF.

This chain links TRBV9 with TRBJ2-3, with D possibly being TRBD1 or TRBD2 (6 bases each). Germline assignment: CDR1 SGDLS and CDR2 YYNGEE. Trimming removed 3 bases from V and 5 bases from J, with 16 bases in between. This CDR3 is 15 amino acids long. This CDR3 is CASSGVPGAVDTQYF. CDR3 nucleotides: TGTGCCAGCAGCGGCGTGCCGGGGGCGGTAGATACGCAGTATTTT.

The rearrangement links TRBV6-1 to TRBJ2-7; a possible D gene is TRBD2 (6 bases). The germline V gene encodes CDR1 MNHNS and CDR2 SASEGT. Trimming removed 5 bases at V and 4 bases at J, with 18 bases between. This CDR3 is built from 15 residues. The CDR3 here is CASSPERTTGYEQYF. DNA for the CDR3: TGTGCCAGCAGTCCCGAGAGGACTACGGGGTACGAGCAGTACTTC.

In this sample, this clonotype turned up once. The chain is built from TRBV30 and TRBJ2-1; the D is unclear. V was pared by 1 base and J by 10 bases, with 14 bases between. Germline V gene lookup returns CDR1 GTSNPN and CDR2 SVGIG (reference sequence). This CDR3 contains 13 residues. The CDR3 sequence is CAWSEATLGEQFF. CDR3 nucleotides: TGTGCCTGGAGTGAGGCTACCTTGGGGGAGCAGTTCTTC.

The J gene is TRBJ1-1, the V gene TRBV12-3 or TRBV12-4; the D is unclear. The CDR3 runs 15 residues. The ends were cut back, 3 bases at V and 2 bases at J, with 13 bases in the middle. The CDR3 region is CASSLFRLSNTEAFF. DNA for the CDR3: TGTGCCAGCAGTTTGTTTAGACTGAGCAACACTGAAGCTTTCTTT.

The gene calls are TRBV5-4 and TRBJ2-2; the match to TRBD1 covers 8 bases. Germline trimming cut 4 bases from V and 7 bases from J; bases unmatched to any gene: 6. The CDR3 runs 14 residues. Germline V gene sequence: CDR1 SGHNT, CDR2 YYREEE (reference sequence). In nucleotides, the CDR3 is TGTGCCAGCAGCGCCGGACAGGGAGGCGGGGAGCTGTTTTTT. Protein product: CASSAGQGGGELFF.

The rearrangement uses TRBV5-8 and TRBJ2-7, with D possibly TRBD2 on 5 matching bases. The CDR3 spans 14 residues. Trimming stripped 4 bases from V and 4 bases from J, with 15 bases between. Per germline, CDR1 SGHTS and CDR2 YDEGEE. CDR3 sequence: CASSISRGIYEQYF. In DNA form, the CDR3 reads TGTGCCAGCAGCATCTCCCGAGGGATTTACGAGCAGTACTTC. Full variable domain (outside the CDR3, taken from reference TRBV5-8 and TRBJ2-7): EAGVTQSPTHLIKTRGQQATLRCSPISGHTSVYWYQQALGLGLQFLLWYDEGEERNRGNFPPRFSGRQFPNYSSELNVNALELEDSALYLCASSISRGIYEQYFGPGTRLTVT.

This chain uses TRBV29-1 with TRBJ1-1; no clear D. The CDR3 has 11 amino acids. Germline lookup yields CDR1 SQVTM and CDR2 ANQGSEA. CDR3 in amino acids: CRGAEGTEAFF. CDR3 bases: TGCAGGGGCGCAGAAGGCACTGAAGCTTTCTTT. Complete variable domain (other parts from reference TRBV29-1 and TRBJ1-1): SAVISQKPSRDICQRGTSLTIQCQVDSQVTMMFWYRQQPGQSLTLIATANQGSEATYESGFVIDKFPISRPNLTFSTLTVSNMSPEDSSIYLCRGAEGTEAFFGQGTRLTVV.

This sequence joins TRBV28 and TRBJ2-7; tentatively, D is TRBD1 (5 bases). The CDR3 is 20 residues long. V dropped 7 bases and J dropped 7 bases, with 38 bases sitting between them. Germline V gene lookup returns CDR1 MDHEN and CDR2 SYDVKM. The CDR3 region has the DNA TGTGCCAGCACACATAGTTTCCCCAGCCACAGGACGGCGGCCCCCTGGGAGCAGTACTTC. It specifies CASTHSFPSHRTAAPWEQYF.

The chain employs TRBV7-9 and TRBJ1-5, with no clear D. V dropped 1 base and J dropped 1 base, with 14 bases sitting between them. This CDR3 is 17 amino acids long. Germline CDR1 and CDR2: SEHNR and FQNEAQ (reference sequence). CDR3 DNA sequence: TGTGCCAGCAGCTTAGGGTTGGGGAGTGAGAGCAATCAGCCCCAGCATTTT. Translating gives CASSLGLGSESNQPQHF.

This clonotype showed up just once. The V and J genes are TRBV6-2 or TRBV6-3 and TRBJ2-2; tentatively, D is TRBD1 or TRBD2 (5 bases each). Between the trimmed V and J ends, which lost 0 bases and 1 base, there was a span of 18 bases. CDR3 length equals 19 residues. CDR1 is MNHEY and CDR2 is SVGEGT in the germline V gene. Here the CDR3 reads CASSYSLQAGTVNTGELFF. The CDR3 coding sequence is TGTGCCAGCAGTTACTCCCTTCAAGCAGGGACCGTGAACACCGGGGAGCTGTTTTTT.

This chain connects TRBV6-2 or TRBV6-3 to TRBJ2-7; D is possibly TRBD1 (5 bases). Germline CDR1 is MNHEY and CDR2 is SVGEGT. This CDR3 contains 14 residues. V was shortened by 5 bases and J by 3 bases, with 14 bases between the two germline ends. The chain's CDR3 is CASSPTVQGYEQYF. CDR3 nucleotides: TGTGCCAGCAGTCCAACCGTTCAGGGCTACGAGCAGTACTTC.

The J gene is TRBJ2-6, the V gene TRBV7-9, with a tentative D call TRBD1 (5 bases). CDR1 SEHNR and CDR2 FQNEAQ come from the germline V gene (reference sequence). The CDR3 has 16 residues. V was cut by 4 bases and J by 2 bases, with 12 bases left in between. As DNA, the CDR3 is TGTGCCAGCAGCTCCCCAGACAGTGCTGGGGCCAACGTCCTGACTTTC. As protein: CASSSPDSAGANVLTF.

The V call is TRBV7-8, the J call TRBJ2-7, with 10 bases that match TRBD2. CDR1 SGHVS and CDR2 FQNEAQ come from the germline V gene. V gave up 0 bases and J gave up 1 base; unmatched junction bases: 9. The CDR3 is made up of 18 amino acids. The CDR3 coding sequence is TGTGCCAGCAGCTTAGCGCTAGCGGGAGCCCCTCAATCCTACGAGCAGTACTTC. It specifies CASSLALAGAPQSYEQYF.

The chain combines TRBV7-6 with TRBJ2-7, with 9 bases matching TRBD2. With 7 bases clipped from V and 5 bases from J, the junction kept 12 bases outside the gene matches. The CDR3 has 15 residues. In germline, CDR1 is SGHVS, CDR2 FNYEAQ. The CDR3 coding sequence is TGTGCCAGCAACCTTATAGCGGGAGATTCCCACGAGCAGTACTTC. It codes for CASNLIAGDSHEQYF.

This chain joins TRBV28 and TRBJ2-3; D tentatively fits TRBD1 or TRBD2 (6 bases each). The V and J ends lost 5 bases and 1 base respectively, with 16 bases between them. Germline V gene lookup returns CDR1 MDHEN and CDR2 SYDVKM. CDR3 size: 16 residues. CDR3 residues: CASSLGGGEGTDTQYF. DNA for the CDR3: TGTGCCAGCAGTCTGGGGGGCGGAGAAGGCACAGATACGCAGTATTTT.

The J gene is TRBJ2-2, the V gene TRBV20-1, with 10 bases matching TRBD2. The CDR3 spans 19 residues. V gave up 0 bases and J gave up 0 bases; unmatched junction bases: 10. Germline V gene lookup returns CDR1 DFQATT and CDR2 SNEGSKA (reference sequence). CDR3 residues: CSARDRLAGVTSNTGELFF. The CDR3 DNA reads as TGCAGTGCTAGAGATAGGCTAGCGGGAGTCACTTCGAACACCGGGGAGCTGTTTTTT.

This rearrangement joins TRBV9 to TRBJ2-7; D not certain. V was trimmed by 4 bases and J by 7 bases, leaving 21 bases between them. The CDR3 sequence is 15 residues long. Looked up from germline, CDR1 is SGDLS and CDR2 is YYNGEE. CDR3 DNA: TGTGCCAGCAGCTCCGCCCCAGGCCTATCCGGGGAGCAGTACTTC. It specifies CASSSAPGLSGEQYF.

This chain uses TRBV20-1 with TRBJ1-1; 8 bases match TRBD1. Germline V gives CDR1 DFQATT, CDR2 SNEGSKA (reference sequence). This CDR3 has 14 amino acids. Unmatched junction bases numbered 7, after V lost 3 bases and J lost 4 bases. CDR3: CSASPWQGATEAFF. CDR3 bases: TGCAGTGCTAGCCCTTGGCAGGGGGCCACTGAAGCTTTCTTT.

In this sample, this clonotype turned up once. This rearrangement joins TRBV29-1 to TRBJ2-1; D is unresolved. Deletions cut 6 bases from V and 1 base from J, with 10 bases between. The CDR3 is 13 residues long. Germline V gene sequence: CDR1 SQVTM, CDR2 ANQGSEA. The CDR3, as DNA: TGCAGCGTAGCTGGAAGTTCCTACAATGAGCAGTTCTTC. Protein sequence: CSVAGSSYNEQFF.

The rearrangement uses TRBV5-8 and TRBJ1-5; 9 nucleotides match TRBD1. The J segment lost 6 bases and the V segment lost 3 bases, leaving 4 bases of the junction unmatched. CDR1 is SGHTS, CDR2 YDEGEE, per germline. The CDR3 totals 14 residues. CDR3 loop: CASSSQGASQPQHF. Here the CDR3 DNA reads TGTGCCAGCAGCTCACAGGGGGCGAGTCAGCCCCAGCATTTT.

This chain links TRBV6-5 with TRBJ2-1; D might be TRBD2 (5 bases). V gave up 5 bases and J gave up 3 bases, with 11 bases separating them. The CDR3 covers 14 residues. Germline assignment: CDR1 MNHEY and CDR2 SVGAGI. The CDR3 protein is CASSRPEGYNEQFF. In DNA form, the CDR3 reads TGTGCCAGCAGTCGACCCGAGGGCTACAATGAGCAGTTCTTC.

This clonotype was seen only a few times. This chain joins TRBV6-2 or TRBV6-3 and TRBJ2-7, with a weak D call TRBD2 (5 bases). The CDR3 contains 12 residues. Trimming shortened V by 4 bases and J by 3 bases, and 7 bases separated the two germline ends. The germline CDR1 and CDR2 sequences are MNHEY and SVGEGT. The CDR3 sequence: CASSSGDYEQYF. The CDR3 region has the DNA TGTGCCAGCAGTTCCGGGGACTACGAGCAGTACTTC.

This clonotype showed up just once. The V call is TRBV2, the J call TRBJ2-7; D may be TRBD1 or TRBD2 (6 bases each). This CDR3 is built from 14 residues. V lost 7 bases, J lost 3 bases, and 16 bases lay in between. From germline, CDR1 is SNHLY and CDR2 FYNNEI. The CDR3 spells CASTPGGGSYEQYF. The CDR3 region has the DNA TGTGCCAGCACCCCAGGAGGGGGAAGCTACGAGCAGTACTTC.

The genes are TRBV6-5 and TRBJ1-2; possible D gene TRBD1, 5 bases. V lost 0 bases and J lost 6, with 8 bases in between. Germline V CDR1 and CDR2: MNHEY, SVGAGI. The CDR3 is 13 residues long. The CDR3 loop reads CASSYSEGNGYTF. CDR3 DNA sequence: TGTGCCAGCAGTTACTCAGAGGGGAATGGCTACACCTTC.

The chain links TRBV11-2 to TRBJ2-1, with D unclear. The CDR3 extends over 13 amino acids. The V gene lost 3 bases and the J gene lost 8 bases, with 11 bases spanning the gap. Germline loops: CDR1 SGHAT, CDR2 FQNNGV. The CDR3 here is CASSLASNDEQFF. CDR3 nucleotides: TGTGCCAGCAGCTTGGCTAGTAATGATGAGCAGTTCTTC.

The V gene is TRBV12-3 or TRBV12-4, the J gene TRBJ1-1; D is uncertain. Trimming shortened V by 3 bases and J by 0 bases, and 11 bases separated the two germline ends. This CDR3 contains 15 residues. The CDR3 sequence: CASSFSDTMNTEAFF. In nucleotides, the CDR3 is TGTGCCAGCAGTTTCTCTGACACCATGAACACTGAAGCTTTCTTT.

The V call is TRBV28, the J call TRBJ2-7, with D perhaps matching TRBD1 or TRBD2 (5 bases each). The germline V and J ends were trimmed by 5 bases and 0 bases, with 14 bases remaining between them. Germline CDR1 and CDR2: MDHEN and SYDVKM. This CDR3 is 15 amino acids long. The CDR3 DNA reads TGTGCCAGCAGTGTCCGGGGCCGCCGCTCCTACGAGCAGTACTTC. Amino acid sequence: CASSVRGRRSYEQYF. The entire variable domain, with the rest obtained from reference TRBV28 and TRBJ2-7, is as follows: DVKVTQSSRYLVKRTGEKVFLECVQDMDHENMFWYRQDPGLGLRLIYFSYDVKMKEKGDIPEGYSVSREKKERFSLILESASTNQTSMYLCASSVRGRRSYEQYFGPGTRLTVT.

The chain recombines TRBV6-2 or TRBV6-3 with TRBJ1-5, with D perhaps TRBD1 (5 bases). Germline assignment: CDR1 MNHEY and CDR2 SVGEGT. CDR3 length: 14 residues. V was clipped by 2 bases and J by 9 bases, with 14 bases between them. CDR3 coding DNA: TGTGCCAGCAGTTACGGGACGGCGTTGATGCCCCAGCATTTT. Its translation is CASSYGTALMPQHF.